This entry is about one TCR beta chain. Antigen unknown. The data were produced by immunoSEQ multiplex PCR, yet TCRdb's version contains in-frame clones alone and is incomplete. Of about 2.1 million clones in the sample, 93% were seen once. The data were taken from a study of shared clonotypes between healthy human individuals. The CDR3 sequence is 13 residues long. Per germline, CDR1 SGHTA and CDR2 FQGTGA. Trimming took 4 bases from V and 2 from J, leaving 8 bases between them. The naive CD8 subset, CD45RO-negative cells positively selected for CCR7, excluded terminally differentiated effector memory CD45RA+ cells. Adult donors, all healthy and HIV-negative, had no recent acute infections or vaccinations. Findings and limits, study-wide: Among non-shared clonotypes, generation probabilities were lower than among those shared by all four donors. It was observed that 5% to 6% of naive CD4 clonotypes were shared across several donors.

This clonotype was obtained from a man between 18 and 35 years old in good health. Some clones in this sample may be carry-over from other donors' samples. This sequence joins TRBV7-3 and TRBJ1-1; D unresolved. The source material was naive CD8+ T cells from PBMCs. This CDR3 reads CASSSFLNTEAFF. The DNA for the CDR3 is TGTGCCAGCAGCTCGTTCCTCAACACTGAAGCTTTCTTT.